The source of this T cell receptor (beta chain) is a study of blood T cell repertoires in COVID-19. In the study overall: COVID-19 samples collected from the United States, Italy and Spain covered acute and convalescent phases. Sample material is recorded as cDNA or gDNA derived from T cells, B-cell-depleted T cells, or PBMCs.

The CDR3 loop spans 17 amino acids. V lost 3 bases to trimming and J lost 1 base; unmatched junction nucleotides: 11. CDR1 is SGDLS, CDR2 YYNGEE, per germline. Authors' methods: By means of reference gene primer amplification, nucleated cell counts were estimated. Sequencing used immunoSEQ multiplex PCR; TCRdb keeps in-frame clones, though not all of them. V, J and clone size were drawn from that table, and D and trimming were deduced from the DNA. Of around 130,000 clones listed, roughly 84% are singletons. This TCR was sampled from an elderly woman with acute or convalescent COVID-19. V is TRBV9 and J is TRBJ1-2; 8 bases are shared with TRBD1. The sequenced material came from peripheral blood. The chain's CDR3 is CASSGRGGQANNYGYTF. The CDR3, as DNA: TGTGCCAGCAGCGGACGAGGGGGACAGGCCAATAACTATGGCTACACCTTC. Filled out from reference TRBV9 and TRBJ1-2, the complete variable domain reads DSGVTQTPKHLITATGQRVTLRCSPRSGDLSVYWYQQSLDQGLQFLIQYYNGEERAKGNILERFSAQQFPDLHSELNLSSLELGDSALYFCASSGRGGQANNYGYTFGSGTRLTVV.